This T cell receptor beta chain was recorded in a study of shared T cell receptors in the human thymus (dated by TCRdb to the early 2020s). Describing the broader study: The study examined how self-reactive, shared T-cell receptor alpha chains are generated in the human thymus.

Receptor libraries were prepared by the immunoSEQ multiplex PCR assay. The clones in this table, taken by TCRdb from immuneACCESS, are in-frame only. Not every clone is retained; where verified, under half of the shortfall comes from an unresolved V gene, and the cause of the rest is unknown. The sample table shows some 700,000 clones, and 80% to 90% are seen once. The ten largest clones take up over 0.008% of the sample. To note about this clone: The specificity of this receptor is unknown. The input lacks base qualities; no much larger clone sits a single base away.

The same data also contributed to another study, on human thymus T cells. As described in the second report: Immunologically healthy infants undergoing open corrective cardiac surgery for congenital heart defects in Finland were used as donors. Thymus tissue was collected as surgical resects that were removed during corrective cardiac surgery. Both the thymic and the peripheral blood repertoires appeared to show biased V and J gene segment usage. The related research found that thymic TCR repertoires overlapped highly between unrelated individuals. The study characterized TCR alpha and beta repertoires from about 8 infant thymus samples and a few related peripheral blood samples. Donor ages ranging from about 6 to 250 days were recorded, and roughly six male and a couple of female infants were included in the cohort. After being mechanically released from the tissue, thymocytes were kept at -70 degrees C in pellets of about 8.5-30 million cells. A QIAsymphony instrument was used to extract genomic DNA from frozen cell pellets. The immunoSEQ multiplex PCR assay was used to amplify the TCRB and TCRAD loci from a standardized quantity of quality-controlled genomic DNA. The amplicons covered the V(D)J region and were long enough to include the CDR3 and to identify the V and J genes. The amplicons were sequenced on an Illumina platform via the commercial immunoSEQ service. Primer bias and sequencing errors were corrected using previously described methods, and TCRAD and TCRB definitions followed the IMGT database. Analysis of the repertoires was done with immunoSEQ Analyzer 3.0 and VDJTools and included basic statistics, V/J segment usage, diversity estimates, rarefaction and pairwise overlap. Diversity was estimated using the Chao1, ChaoE, Efron-Thisted, Shannon and inverse Simpson indices, and was also estimated on datasets down-sampled to the size of the smallest sample. For repertoire overlap, CDR3 nucleotide sequence, V gene and J gene had to match strictly, and clustering was done by Jaccard-based multidimensional scaling. On average, roughly 740,000 unique TCRB clonotypes were obtained from thymus samples, compared with roughly 84,000 from blood samples.

Sequenced material: thymocytes. This TCR was sampled from a girl less than two years old with a congenital heart defect. Donor details come from another sample of the same person, matched by shared clones.

The CDR3: CASSSGTRSVSPQHF. The DNA sequence is given as TGTGCCAGCAGCTCCGGGACACGGTCGGTCTCGCCCCAGCATTTT. The chain employs TRBV11-2 and TRBJ1-5; tentative D gene TRBD1, with 6 bases matching. At the junction V is shortened by 4 bases and J by 9 bases, with 19 bases in between. CDR1 and CDR2 are drawn from the germline V gene: SGHAT, FQNNGV. The CDR3, from cysteine to phenylalanine, totals 15 residues. Of all the DNA, just the CDR3 is kept, 45 bases in frame from base 1.